This record covers a single T cell receptor (beta chain). Antigen unknown. Clones were sequenced by immunoSEQ multiplex PCR, and TCRdb holds only the in-frame ones, with some missing. The sample contains more than 80,000 clones, roughly 80% of which appear only once. The length of the CDR3 is 16 residues. Per the germline V gene, CDR1 is KGHSH and CDR2 is LQKENI. Trimming stripped 2 bases from V and 1 base from J, with 12 bases between. The data derive from a study of graft-versus-host responses after intestinal transplantation. Whole-study context: The study gave all recipients anti-thymocyte globulin induction, then tacrolimus and steroids for about three years. Notes on the study in general: There were GvH clones found in recipient marrow, and some of them appeared first in ileum or blood. The study associated peak circulating GvH clone levels with early post-transplant HvG declines.

The source of this sequence is a human donor who received an intestinal transplant. The input for sequencing was unstimulated CD8+ T cells sorted from spleen or lymph node cells, taken before intestinal transplant. V gene TRBV18 combines with J gene TRBJ1-5, with a possible D match to TRBD1 (6 bases). DNA for the CDR3: TGTGCCAGCTCACCAAGGACAGTAAGAAGCAATCAGCCCCAGCATTTT. It is translated as CASSPRTVRSNQPQHF. Full variable domain (remainder filled in from reference TRBV18 and TRBJ1-5): NAGVMQNPRHLVRRRGQEARLRCSPMKGHSHVYWYRQLPEEGLKFMVYLQKENIIDESGMPKERFSAEFPKEGPSILRIQQVVRGDSAAYFCASSPRTVRSNQPQHFGDGTRLSIL.